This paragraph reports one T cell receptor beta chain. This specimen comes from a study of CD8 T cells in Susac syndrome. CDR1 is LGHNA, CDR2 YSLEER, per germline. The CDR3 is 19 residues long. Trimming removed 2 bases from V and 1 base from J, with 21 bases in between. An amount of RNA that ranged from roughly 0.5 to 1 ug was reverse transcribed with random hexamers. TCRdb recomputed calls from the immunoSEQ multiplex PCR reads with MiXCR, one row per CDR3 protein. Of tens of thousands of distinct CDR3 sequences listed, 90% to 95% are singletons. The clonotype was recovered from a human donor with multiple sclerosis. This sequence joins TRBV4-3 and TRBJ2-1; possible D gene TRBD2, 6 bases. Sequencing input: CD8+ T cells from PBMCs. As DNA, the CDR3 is TGCGCCAGCAGCCAAATTCAACTAGCTCCGATCGAGTCCTACAATGAGCAGTTCTTC. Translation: CASSQIQLAPIESYNEQFF.